Below are 28 T cell receptor beta chains sequenced from a single sample in a study of shared clonotypes between healthy human individuals (dated by TCRdb to 2020 to 2021). The library was made by the immunoSEQ multiplex PCR assay. The immuneACCESS repertoire file appears here via TCRdb, limited to in-frame rearrangements. These files lack a portion of the clones; in checked studies, under half of the deficit traces to unresolved V genes, and the cause of the others is not known. This sample has a few million clones in its table, and just over 90% of those were observed once. The ten largest clones capture over 0.12% of the sample. What was sequenced was naive CD4+ T cells sorted from blood. This specimen's cell subset or site label, interpreted: CD45RA+ positively selected. These receptors were obtained from a man aged 18 to 29 in good health.

The CDR3 is CASSQGTGGPYEQYF. In DNA form, the CDR3 reads TGTGCCAGCAGCCAGGGGACAGGGGGGCCCTACGAGCAGTACTTC. The chain couples TRBV7-2 to TRBJ2-7; 11 bases map to TRBD1. V shed 5 bases, J shed 2 bases, and the junction held 5 bases outside the gene matches. The length of the CDR3 is 15 residues. Germline V CDR1 and CDR2: SGHTA, FQGNSA.

The V gene is TRBV18, the J gene TRBJ1-1; the match to TRBD1 covers 8 bases. The CDR3 loop spans 16 amino acids. Germline lookup yields CDR1 KGHSH and CDR2 LQKENI. The V segment lost 0 bases and the J segment 4 bases; nucleotides outside the gene matches: 7. The CDR3: CASSPPGQGAITEAFF. The DNA of the CDR3 is TGTGCCAGCTCACCACCGGGGCAGGGGGCCATCACTGAAGCTTTCTTT.

The chain combines TRBV11-2 with TRBJ2-7; D is ambiguous. Germline values: CDR1 SGHAT, CDR2 FQNNGV. The CDR3 consists of 13 residues. Trimming left V 3 bases short and J 5 bases short, with 11 bases between. DNA of the CDR3: TGTGCCAGCAGCTTTGTAAACGGAAACGAGCAGTACTTC. This translates into CASSFVNGNEQYF.

The genes are TRBV5-1 and TRBJ1-2; D is possibly TRBD1 (5 bases). There are 13 residues in the CDR3. Trimming cost V 0 bases and J 6 bases, with 9 bases left between them. Looked up from germline, CDR1 is SGHRS and CDR2 is YFSETQ. The CDR3 DNA is TGCGCCAGCAGCTTGGCCTCAGGGAATGGCTACACCTTC. It encodes CASSLASGNGYTF. The variable domain in full, completed from reference TRBV5-1 and TRBJ1-2, reads KAGVTQTPRYLIKTRGQQVTLSCSPISGHRSVSWYQQTPGQGLQFLFEYFSETQRNKGNFPGRFSGRQFSNSRSEMNVSTLELGDSALYLCASSLASGNGYTFGSGTRLTVV.

A note on this clone: Different DNA sequences within this sample yield the same CDR3. The genes are TRBV10-2 and TRBJ1-5; maybe TRBD1 (5 bases). Germline-derived CDR1 and CDR2 are WSHSY and SAAADI. This CDR3 comprises 13 residues. V gave up 3 bases and J gave up 2 bases, with 5 bases separating them. CDR3 protein: CASSEQGNQPQHF. CDR3 in DNA: TGCGCCAGCAGTGAACAGGGCAATCAGCCCCAGCATTTT.

As concerns this clone: This sample also contains other DNA sequences that code for the same CDR3. V gene TRBV29-1 combines with J gene TRBJ1-4; tentative D call: TRBD1 (5 bases). CDR3 length: 12 residues. V lost 4 bases and J lost 6, with 9 bases in between. CDR1 and CDR2 from the germline V gene are SQVTM and ANQGSEA. CDR3 sequence (DNA): TGCAGCGTTGCCGGGGGGGATGAAAAACTGTTTTTT. Amino acids: CSVAGGDEKLFF.

V gene TRBV5-1 combines with J gene TRBJ1-4, with D hard to call. The CDR3 length is 13 residues. Germline V gene lookup returns CDR1 SGHRS and CDR2 YFSETQ. With 0 bases removed from V and 7 bases from J, the gap between germline ends came to 7 bases. CDR3 nucleotide sequence: TGCGCCAGCAGCTTGGAAGGGCTTGAAAAACTGTTTTTT. It is translated as CASSLEGLEKLFF.

This chain uses TRBV5-1 with TRBJ2-1, with a possible D match to TRBD2 (6 bases). This CDR3 is 15 amino acids long. Germline values: CDR1 SGHRS, CDR2 YFSETQ. V lost 0 bases and J 6 bases, leaving 13 bases between the germline ends. This chain's CDR3 is CASSLAKGLSNEQFF. CDR3 nucleotides: TGCGCCAGCAGCTTGGCCAAGGGACTTAGCAATGAGCAGTTCTTC.

The chain couples TRBV5-4 to TRBJ2-1; D could derive from TRBD1 or TRBD2 (5 bases each). CDR3 length: 15 residues. Trimming took off 0 bases at V and 5 bases at J, with 12 bases between the two ends. The germline V gene encodes CDR1 SGHNT and CDR2 YYREEE (reference sequence). The CDR3 coding sequence is TGTGCCAGCAGCTTGGGGAGAGGGGACCACAATGAGCAGTTCTTC. It encodes CASSLGRGDHNEQFF.

Here the CDR3 reads CASTQGHVNTGELFF. The CDR3 bases are TGTGCCAGCACCCAAGGACACGTCAACACCGGGGAGCTGTTTTTT. This chain joins TRBV11-2 and TRBJ2-2; D possibly corresponds to TRBD1 (5 bases). Per germline, CDR1 SGHAT and CDR2 FQNNGV. The CDR3 loop spans 15 amino acids. V lost 7 bases, J lost 2 bases, and 14 bases lay in between.

The rearrangement links TRBV7-9 to TRBJ2-5, with a tentative D call TRBD2 (6 bases). This CDR3 region has 15 residues. Trimming removed 0 bases from V and 2 bases from J, with 10 bases in between. Germline loops: CDR1 SEHNR, CDR2 FQNEAQ (reference sequence). The CDR3 DNA reads as TGTGCCAGCAGCTTAGCACTAGCCCTACAAGAGACCCAGTACTTC. The encoded protein is CASSLALALQETQYF.

The chain uses TRBV28 and TRBJ2-2, with D maybe TRBD2 (7 bases). CDR1 is MDHEN, CDR2 SYDVKM, per germline. The V gene lost 7 bases and the J gene lost 2 bases, with 17 bases spanning the gap. The CDR3 runs to 16 residues. CDR3: CASKLGGTLNTGELFF. The CDR3 nucleotides are TGTGCCAGCAAGTTGGGAGGGACATTAAACACCGGGGAGCTGTTTTTT. Using reference TRBV28 and TRBJ2-2 for the parts outside the CDR3, the full variable domain is DVKVTQSSRYLVKRTGEKVFLECVQDMDHENMFWYRQDPGLGLRLIYFSYDVKMKEKGDIPEGYSVSREKKERFSLILESASTNQTSMYLCASKLGGTLNTGELFFGEGSRLTVL.

The rearrangement links TRBV2 to TRBJ1-1; 8 nucleotides match TRBD1. The germline CDR1 and CDR2 sequences are SNHLY and FYNNEI. CDR3 length equals 14 residues. The V segment lost 7 bases and the J segment 6 bases; nucleotides outside the gene matches: 10. CDR3 DNA sequence: TGTGCCAGCATTTCTGACAGGGGAAAGGCTGAAGCTTTCTTT. It encodes CASISDRGKAEAFF.

V gene TRBV16 combines with J gene TRBJ2-7; 7 positions match TRBD1. The germline V gene has CDR1 KGHSY and CDR2 FQNENV. The V and J ends lost 7 bases and 4 bases, in that order; junction bases with no gene match: 10. This CDR3 is built from 14 residues. CDR3 sequence reads: CASTPTGKTYEQYF. In nucleotides, the CDR3 is TGTGCCAGCACCCCGACAGGGAAAACTTACGAGCAGTACTTC.

The chain is built from TRBV5-6 and TRBJ2-2, with D tentatively TRBD2 (6 bases). The germline V and J ends were trimmed by 4 bases and 0 bases, with 16 bases remaining between them. Germline CDR1 reads SGHDT; CDR2 reads YYEEEE. The CDR3 totals 17 residues. The CDR3: CASSVAQGLSNTGELFF. CDR3 DNA: TGTGCCAGCAGCGTAGCTCAGGGACTCTCGAACACCGGGGAGCTGTTTTTT.

J is TRBJ1-4 and V is TRBV25-1, with D perhaps TRBD1 (5 bases). V was shortened by 6 bases and J by 3 bases, with 11 bases between the two germline ends. CDR1 is MGHDK, CDR2 SYGVNS, per germline. The CDR3 is made up of 14 amino acids. DNA of the CDR3: TGTGCCAGCAGCCCCGGGACCCCTAATGAAAAACTGTTTTTT. Its protein product is CASSPGTPNEKLFF.

CDR3 amino acids: CASSYPTPGHGYTF. For the CDR3, the DNA is TGTGCCAGCAGTTACCCGACTCCTGGACATGGCTACACCTTC. This chain joins TRBV6-5 and TRBJ1-2; no clear D gene. The CDR3 loop spans 14 amino acids. V lost 2 bases and J lost 6, with 13 bases in between. From germline, CDR1 is MNHEY and CDR2 SVGAGI.

V is TRBV5-1 and J is TRBJ2-7; 9 bases map to TRBD2. This CDR3 contains 16 residues. From germline, CDR1 is SGHRS and CDR2 YFSETQ. With V trimmed by 0 bases and J by 3 bases, 7 bases remained unmatched. The CDR3 region has the DNA TGCGCCAGCAGCTTGGCTAGCGGGATATTGAACTACGAGCAGTACTTC. This translates into CASSLASGILNYEQYF.

The rearrangement links TRBV7-8 to TRBJ2-1; 7 bases fit TRBD2. The CDR3 runs to 16 residues. V lost 5 bases to trimming and J lost 5 bases; unmatched junction nucleotides: 12. Germline V gene sequence: CDR1 SGHVS, CDR2 FQNEAQ. CDR3 amino acids: CASSPRWAGAHNEQFF. The CDR3 DNA follows: TGTGCCAGCAGCCCCCGGTGGGCGGGAGCCCACAATGAGCAGTTCTTC.

The chain links TRBV18 to TRBJ1-5, with D tentatively TRBD1 (6 bases). V was clipped by 2 bases and J by 2 bases, with 10 bases between them. The CDR3 spans 15 residues. Looked up from germline, CDR1 is KGHSH and CDR2 is LQKENI. The CDR3 coding sequence is TGTGCCAGCTCACCAACGCAGGGGCGCAATCAGCCCCAGCATTTT. It yields the protein CASSPTQGRNQPQHF.

This chain joins TRBV6-1 and TRBJ1-1; D unclear. The CDR3 extends over 14 amino acids. V lost 3 bases and J 0 bases, leaving 8 bases between the germline ends. Germline CDR1 is MNHNS and CDR2 is SASEGT. CDR3 in amino acids: CASSDMLLNTEAFF. CDR3 nucleotide sequence: TGTGCCAGCAGTGATATGTTGTTGAACACTGAAGCTTTCTTT.

J is TRBJ2-7 and V is TRBV7-6; TRBD2 aligns across 7 bases. V lost 1 base and J lost 2; bases outside the gene matches: 8. Germline V gene lookup returns CDR1 SGHVS and CDR2 FNYEAQ. CDR3 length: 16 amino acids. The CDR3 loop is CASSLVGGYGTYEQYF. The CDR3 DNA reads TGTGCCAGCAGCTTAGTGGGAGGGTATGGGACCTACGAGCAGTACTTC.

The rearrangement links TRBV30 to TRBJ1-4; 8 nucleotides align to TRBD1. Per the germline V gene, CDR1 is GTSNPN and CDR2 is SVGIG (reference sequence). This CDR3 contains 14 residues. The V and J ends lost 5 bases and 7 bases, in that order; junction bases with no gene match: 9. The CDR3 reads CAWGGQGAFEKLFF. CDR3 sequence (DNA): TGTGCCTGGGGTGGGCAGGGGGCTTTTGAAAAACTGTTTTTT.

The chain uses TRBV29-1 and TRBJ2-1, with 9 bases lining up with TRBD2. The CDR3 has 15 residues. The germline V gene encodes CDR1 SQVTM and CDR2 ANQGSEA. With V trimmed by 5 bases and J by 9 bases, 14 bases remained unmatched. The CDR3 coding sequence is TGCAGCGTTCTTCCTAGCGGGATTCAACTTACTGAGCAGTTCTTC. The encoded protein is CSVLPSGIQLTEQFF.

This clone was detected once. J is TRBJ2-2 and V is TRBV19, with a tentative D call TRBD1 (6 bases). From germline, CDR1 is LNHDA and CDR2 SQIVND (reference sequence). V was clipped by 7 bases and J by 0 bases, with 15 bases between them. The CDR3 loop spans 16 amino acids. CDR3 DNA: TGTGCCAGTACCATCAGGGGCTTACCGAACACCGGGGAGCTGTTTTTT. As protein: CASTIRGLPNTGELFF.

This sequence joins TRBV7-9 and TRBJ2-5; weak D call: TRBD2 (5 bases). Trimming pared 5 bases from V and 7 bases from J, leaving 11 bases between. Germline assignment: CDR1 SEHNR and CDR2 FQNEAQ (reference sequence). The length of the CDR3 is 12 residues. The CDR3 region is CASSRDGGTQYF. The CDR3 region has the DNA TGTGCCAGCAGCCGCGACGGAGGGACCCAGTACTTC.

The chain employs TRBV18 and TRBJ1-4; 10 bases align to TRBD1. J was trimmed by 3 bases and V by 5 bases; bases with no gene match: 6. The CDR3 has 16 amino acids. Germline CDR1 KGHSH, CDR2 LQKENI. CDR3 DNA sequence: TGTGCCAGCTCATCTTTAGGACAGGGGGCTAATGAAAAACTGTTTTTT. As protein: CASSSLGQGANEKLFF. The variable domain in full, completed from reference TRBV18 and TRBJ1-4, reads NAGVMQNPRHLVRRRGQEARLRCSPMKGHSHVYWYRQLPEEGLKFMVYLQKENIIDESGMPKERFSAEFPKEGPSILRIQQVVRGDSAAYFCASSSLGQGANEKLFFGSGTQLSVL.

This clone has only one observation. The genes are TRBV27 and TRBJ2-1; D ambiguous. Germline CDR1 reads MNHEY; CDR2 reads SMNVEV (reference sequence). This CDR3 has 12 residues. V was cut by 8 bases and J by 9 bases, with 14 bases left in between. This CDR3 is CASGFGTGEQFF. CDR3 nucleotide sequence: TGTGCCAGCGGCTTTGGTACGGGTGAGCAGTTCTTC.